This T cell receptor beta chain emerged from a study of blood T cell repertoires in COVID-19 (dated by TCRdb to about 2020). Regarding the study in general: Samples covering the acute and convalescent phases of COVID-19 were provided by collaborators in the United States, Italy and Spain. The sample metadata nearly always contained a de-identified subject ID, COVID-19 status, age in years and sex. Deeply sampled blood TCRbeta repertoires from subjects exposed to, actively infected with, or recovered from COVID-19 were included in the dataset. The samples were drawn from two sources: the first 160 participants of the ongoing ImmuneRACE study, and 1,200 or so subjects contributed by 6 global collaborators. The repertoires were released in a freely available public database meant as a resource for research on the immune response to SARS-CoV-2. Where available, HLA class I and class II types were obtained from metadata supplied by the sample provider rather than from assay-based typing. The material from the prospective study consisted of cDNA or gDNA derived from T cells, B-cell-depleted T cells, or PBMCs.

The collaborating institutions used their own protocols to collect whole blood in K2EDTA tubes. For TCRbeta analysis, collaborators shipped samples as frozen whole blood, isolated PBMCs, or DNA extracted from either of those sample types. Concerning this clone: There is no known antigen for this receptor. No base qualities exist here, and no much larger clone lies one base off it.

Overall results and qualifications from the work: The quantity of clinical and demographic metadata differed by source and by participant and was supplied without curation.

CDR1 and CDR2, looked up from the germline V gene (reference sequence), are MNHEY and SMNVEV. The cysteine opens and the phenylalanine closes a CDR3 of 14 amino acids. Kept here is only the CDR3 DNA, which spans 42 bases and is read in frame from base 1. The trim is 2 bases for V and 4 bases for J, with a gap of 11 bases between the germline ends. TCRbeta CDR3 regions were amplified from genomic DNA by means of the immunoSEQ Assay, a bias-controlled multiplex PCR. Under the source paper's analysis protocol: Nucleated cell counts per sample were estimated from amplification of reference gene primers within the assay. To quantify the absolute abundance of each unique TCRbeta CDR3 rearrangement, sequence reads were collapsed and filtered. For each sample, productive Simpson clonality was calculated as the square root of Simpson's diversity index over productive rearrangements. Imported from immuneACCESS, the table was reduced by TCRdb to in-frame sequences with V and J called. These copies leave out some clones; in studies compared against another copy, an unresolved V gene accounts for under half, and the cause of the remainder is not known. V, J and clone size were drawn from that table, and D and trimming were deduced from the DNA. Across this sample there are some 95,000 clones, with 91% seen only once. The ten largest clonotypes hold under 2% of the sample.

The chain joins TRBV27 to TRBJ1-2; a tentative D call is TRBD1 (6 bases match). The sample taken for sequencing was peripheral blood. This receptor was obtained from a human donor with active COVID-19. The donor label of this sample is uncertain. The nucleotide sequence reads TGTGCCAGCAGTTTAACCCAGGGGTCCTATGGCTACACCTTC. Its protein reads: CASSLTQGSYGYTF.